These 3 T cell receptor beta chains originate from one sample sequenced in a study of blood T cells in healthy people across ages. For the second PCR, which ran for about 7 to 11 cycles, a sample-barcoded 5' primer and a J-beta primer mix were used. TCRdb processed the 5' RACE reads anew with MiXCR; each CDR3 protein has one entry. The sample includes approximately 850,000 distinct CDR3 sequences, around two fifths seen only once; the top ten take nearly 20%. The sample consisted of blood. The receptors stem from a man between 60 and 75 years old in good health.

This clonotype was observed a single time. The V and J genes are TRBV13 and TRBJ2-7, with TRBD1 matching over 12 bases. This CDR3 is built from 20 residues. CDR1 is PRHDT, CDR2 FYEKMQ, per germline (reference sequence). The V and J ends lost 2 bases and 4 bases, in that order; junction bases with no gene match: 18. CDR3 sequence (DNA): TGTGCCAGCAGCTTAACTCACGGGACAGGGGGCGCTTCCCCAACTTACGAGCAGTACTTC. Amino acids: CASSLTHGTGGASPTYEQYF.

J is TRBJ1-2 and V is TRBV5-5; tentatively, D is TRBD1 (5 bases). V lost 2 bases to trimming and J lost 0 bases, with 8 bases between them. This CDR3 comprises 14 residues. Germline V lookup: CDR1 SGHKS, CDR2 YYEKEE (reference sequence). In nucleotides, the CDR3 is TGTGCCAGCAGCTTACAGGACCCTAACTATGGCTACACCTTC. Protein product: CASSLQDPNYGYTF. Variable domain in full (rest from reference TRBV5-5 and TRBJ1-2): DAGVTQSPTHLIKTRGQQVTLRCSPISGHKSVSWYQQVLGQGPQFIFQYYEKEERGRGNFPDRFSARQFPNYSSELNVNALLLGDSALYLCASSLQDPNYGYTFGSGTRLTVV.

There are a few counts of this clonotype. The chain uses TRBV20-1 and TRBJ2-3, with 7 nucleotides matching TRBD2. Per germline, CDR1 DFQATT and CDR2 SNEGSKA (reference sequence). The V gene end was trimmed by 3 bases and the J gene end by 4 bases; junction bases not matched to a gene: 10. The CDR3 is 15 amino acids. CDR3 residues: CSARGGTNPADTQYF. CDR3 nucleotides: TGCAGTGCTAGGGGAGGGACTAACCCCGCAGATACGCAGTATTTT.